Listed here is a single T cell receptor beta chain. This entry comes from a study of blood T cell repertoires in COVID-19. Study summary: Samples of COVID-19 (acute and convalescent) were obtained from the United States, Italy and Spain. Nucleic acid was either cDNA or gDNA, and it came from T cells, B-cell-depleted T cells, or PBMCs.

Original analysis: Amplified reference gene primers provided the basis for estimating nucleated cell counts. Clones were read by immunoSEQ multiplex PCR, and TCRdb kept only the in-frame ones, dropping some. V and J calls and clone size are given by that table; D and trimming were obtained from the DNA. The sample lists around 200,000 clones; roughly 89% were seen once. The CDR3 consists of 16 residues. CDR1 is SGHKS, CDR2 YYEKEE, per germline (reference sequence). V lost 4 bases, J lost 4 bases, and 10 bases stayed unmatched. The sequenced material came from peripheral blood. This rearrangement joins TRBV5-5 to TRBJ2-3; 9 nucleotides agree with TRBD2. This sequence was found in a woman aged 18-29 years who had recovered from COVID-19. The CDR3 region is CASSHSGSGSPDTQYF. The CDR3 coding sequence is TGTGCCAGCAGCCATTCCGGTAGCGGGAGCCCAGATACGCAGTATTTT. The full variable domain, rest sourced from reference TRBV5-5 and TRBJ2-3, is DAGVTQSPTHLIKTRGQQVTLRCSPISGHKSVSWYQQVLGQGPQFIFQYYEKEERGRGNFPDRFSARQFPNYSSELNVNALLLGDSALYLCASSHSGSGSPDTQYFGPGTRLTVL.